Listed here are 29 T cell receptor beta chains from one sample, sequenced in a study of spatial heterogeneity in lung cancer. TCRdb analysed the 5' RACE reads with MiXCR anew, one entry per CDR3 protein. This sample has about 36,000 distinct CDR3 sequences, with approximately 7.2% found just once. The time point denotes: sample taken at primary tumor resection. The sequenced sample was PBMCs, obtained at surgery. All receptors derive from a female donor with early-stage non-small cell lung cancer.

This clonotype came up many times. The chain is built from TRBV9 and TRBJ1-2; no reliable D call. V was trimmed by 3 bases and J by 4 bases, leaving 19 bases between them. The CDR3 sequence is 16 residues long. In germline, CDR1 is SGDLS, CDR2 YYNGEE. The CDR3 reads CASSASSTEWPYGYTF. The CDR3 DNA follows: TGTGCCAGCAGCGCGTCCTCGACCGAGTGGCCCTATGGCTACACCTTC. The full variable domain, rest sourced from reference TRBV9 and TRBJ1-2, is DSGVTQTPKHLITATGQRVTLRCSPRSGDLSVYWYQQSLDQGLQFLIQYYNGEERAKGNILERFSAQQFPDLHSELNLSSLELGDSALYFCASSASSTEWPYGYTFGSGTRLTVV.

This clonotype was observed many times. The chain employs TRBV3-1 and TRBJ1-4; D gene unclear. Trimming removed 2 bases at V and 3 bases at J, with 4 bases between. The CDR3 length is 13 residues. In germline, CDR1 is LGHDT, CDR2 YNNKEL (reference sequence). Here the CDR3 reads CASSQLANEKLFF. The DNA for the CDR3 is TGTGCCAGCAGCCAACTGGCTAATGAAAAACTGTTTTTT.

In this sample, this clonotype turned up many times. The gene calls are TRBV4-3 and TRBJ2-3; a weak D match, TRBD2 (6 bases). Germline assignment: CDR1 LGHNA and CDR2 YSLEER. V was trimmed by 0 bases and J by 0 bases, leaving 13 bases between them. The CDR3 has 17 residues. CDR3 region: CASSQDLLGTSTDTQYF. The CDR3 DNA sequence: TGCGCCAGCAGCCAAGATCTGTTGGGGACTAGCACAGATACGCAGTATTTT.

This clonotype was observed a handful of times. V usage is TRBV11-2 and J usage is TRBJ2-1; D is ambiguous. V lost 2 bases to trimming and J lost 7 bases, with 6 bases between them. Germline CDR1 SGHAT, CDR2 FQNNGV. CDR3 length: 12 residues. CDR3 bases: TGTGCCAGCAGCTTAAACAGAAATGAGCAGTTCTTC. It translates to CASSLNRNEQFF.

This clonotype appeared many times. V is TRBV6-6 and J is TRBJ1-6; possible D gene TRBD1, 5 bases. Germline loops: CDR1 MNHNY, CDR2 SVGAGI (reference sequence). The length of the CDR3 is 13 residues. V gave up 3 bases and J gave up 10 bases, with 10 bases separating them. DNA of the CDR3: TGTGCCAGCAGTTATGACGGGGGATCACCCCTCCACTTT. As protein: CASSYDGGSPLHF.

This clonotype turned up a few times. The chain combines TRBV29-1 with TRBJ2-5; D perhaps matches TRBD2 (6 bases). V lost 4 bases to trimming and J lost 4 bases, with 10 bases between them. Germline values: CDR1 SQVTM, CDR2 ANQGSEA. The CDR3 runs 12 residues. CDR3 sequence (DNA): TGCAGCGTTGTCGGCGGGGTAGAGACCCAGTACTTC. This sequence encodes CSVVGGVETQYF.

This chain joins TRBV6-5 and TRBJ2-1, with D possibly matching TRBD2 (6 bases). The V end was cut by 10 bases, the J end by 7 bases, with 11 bases between. This CDR3 is 11 amino acids long. Germline loops: CDR1 MNHEY, CDR2 SVGAGI. The CDR3 loop reads CATREWNEQFF. The CDR3 DNA reads TGTGCCACCCGGGAGTGGAATGAGCAGTTCTTC.

This clonotype was found many times. V and J are TRBV12-3 or TRBV12-4 and TRBJ1-1; D gene uncertain. This CDR3 has 14 residues. Trimming took 1 base from V and 4 from J, leaving 10 bases between them. The DNA for the CDR3 is TGTGCCAGCAGTTTAGAGGTAGGGTTCACTGAAGCTTTCTTT. The encoded protein is CASSLEVGFTEAFF.

The chain combines TRBV9 with TRBJ2-2; 11 bases are shared with TRBD2. Germline-derived CDR1 and CDR2 are SGDLS and YYNGEE. V lost 4 bases to trimming and J lost 1 base; unmatched junction nucleotides: 3. The CDR3 totals 16 residues. As DNA, the CDR3 is TGTGCCAGCAGCTTTGGGACTAGCGGGAACACCGGGGAGCTGTTTTTT. It translates to CASSFGTSGNTGELFF. Variable domain in full (rest from reference TRBV9 and TRBJ2-2): DSGVTQTPKHLITATGQRVTLRCSPRSGDLSVYWYQQSLDQGLQFLIQYYNGEERAKGNILERFSAQQFPDLHSELNLSSLELGDSALYFCASSFGTSGNTGELFFGEGSRLTVL.

The rearrangement links TRBV5-4 to TRBJ2-7, with D tentatively TRBD1 (6 bases). The germline V and J ends were trimmed by 2 bases and 3 bases, with 15 bases remaining between them. This CDR3 contains 15 residues. Germline CDR1 is SGHNT and CDR2 is YYREEE (reference sequence). For the CDR3, the DNA is TGTGCCAGCAGCTTCAAGGACAGCTCGGGCTACGAGCAGTACTTC. Translating it yields CASSFKDSSGYEQYF. Using reference TRBV5-4 and TRBJ2-7 for the parts outside the CDR3, the full variable domain is ETGVTQSPTHLIKTRGQQVTLRCSSQSGHNTVSWYQQALGQGPQFIFQYYREEENGRGNFPPRFSGLQFPNYSSELNVNALELDDSALYLCASSFKDSSGYEQYFGPGTRLTVT.

This clonotype came up many times. The chain is built from TRBV29-1 and TRBJ2-1; 7 positions match TRBD2. The CDR3 length is 13 residues. Germline V gene data show CDR1 as SQVTM and CDR2 as ANQGSEA. V gave up 6 bases and J gave up 5 bases; unmatched junction bases: 7. The CDR3, as DNA: TGCAGCGTGGGGAGCGGGGAGGACAATGAGCAGTTCTTC. It specifies CSVGSGEDNEQFF.

Ten or more counts support this clonotype. V gene TRBV15 combines with J gene TRBJ1-6; no clear D. The CDR3 extends over 16 amino acids. Trimming removed 0 bases from V and 11 bases from J, with 17 bases in between. Germline V gene sequence: CDR1 LNHNV, CDR2 YYDKDF (reference sequence). CDR3 protein: CATSRDSGAETPPLHF. The CDR3 DNA sequence: TGTGCCACCAGCAGAGATAGTGGAGCAGAAACGCCACCCCTCCACTTT.

In this sample, this clonotype turned up many times. The chain recombines TRBV30 with TRBJ1-3; the D is unclear. Germline V gene sequence: CDR1 GTSNPN, CDR2 SVGIG (reference sequence). CDR3 length equals 12 residues. The V and J ends lost 4 bases and 4 bases respectively, with 8 bases between them. The DNA of the CDR3 is TGTGCCTGGAATAAGTTCGGAAACACCATATATTTT. Protein sequence: CAWNKFGNTIYF.

This chain links TRBV29-1 with TRBJ1-4; D unresolved. Trimming left V 7 bases short and J 3 bases short, with 9 bases between. CDR3 length: 12 amino acids. Germline V gene sequence: CDR1 SQVTM, CDR2 ANQGSEA. CDR3 loop: CSGAGPNEKLFF. CDR3 coding DNA: TGCAGCGGCGCGGGTCCTAATGAAAAACTGTTTTTT.

This clonotype was counted many times. This chain links TRBV28 with TRBJ1-5; unclear D gene. This CDR3 has 13 amino acids. Trimming removed 6 bases from V and 0 bases from J, with 6 bases in between. Germline lookup yields CDR1 MDHEN and CDR2 SYDVKM. The CDR3 sequence is CASRAYSNQPQHF. In DNA, the CDR3 is TGTGCCAGCAGGGCCTATAGCAATCAGCCCCAGCATTTT.

The sample holds many counts of this clonotype. The CDR3 DNA follows: TGCGCCAGCAGCTTGGGGACGGGGGACATTAGCACAGATACGCAGTATTTT. Translated: CASSLGTGDISTDTQYF. V gene TRBV5-1 combines with J gene TRBJ2-3, with D perhaps given as TRBD1 or TRBD2 (6 bases each). CDR3 size: 17 residues. Deletions cut 0 bases from V and 0 bases from J, with 14 bases between. Germline V lookup: CDR1 SGHRS, CDR2 YFSETQ. Full variable domain (missing parts from reference TRBV5-1 and TRBJ2-3): KAGVTQTPRYLIKTRGQQVTLSCSPISGHRSVSWYQQTPGQGLQFLFEYFSETQRNKGNFPGRFSGRQFSNSRSEMNVSTLELGDSALYLCASSLGTGDISTDTQYFGPGTRLTVL.

This clonotype showed up many times. The chain joins TRBV27 to TRBJ2-7; tentatively, D is TRBD2 (6 bases). The V gene lost 3 bases and the J gene lost 6 bases, with 18 bases spanning the gap. Germline V gene data show CDR1 as MNHEY and CDR2 as SMNVEV (reference sequence). The CDR3 is made up of 15 amino acids. The CDR3 DNA is TGTGCCAGCAGTTTGGCCCGGACTAAACGTAGCGAGCAGTACTTC. Translation gives CASSLARTKRSEQYF.

This clonotype was seen many times. The rearrangement uses TRBV6-5 and TRBJ1-1, with unresolved D. Between the trimmed V and J ends, which lost 6 bases and 2 bases, there was a span of 10 bases. CDR1 is MNHEY and CDR2 is SVGAGI in the germline V gene. The length of the CDR3 is 13 residues. The chain's CDR3 is CASRKRTNTEAFF. CDR3 sequence (DNA): TGTGCCAGCAGGAAGAGGACCAACACTGAAGCTTTCTTT.

The chain has TRBV6-1 and TRBJ1-4; D gene unclear. The germline V and J ends were trimmed by 1 base and 0 bases, with 3 bases remaining between them. CDR3 length: 14 amino acids. Germline CDR1 is MNHNS and CDR2 is SASEGT. The CDR3 DNA is TGTGCCAGCAGTGAAGAAGCAACTAATGAAAAACTGTTTTTT. This codes for CASSEEATNEKLFF.

This clonotype was seen many times. The chain links TRBV9 to TRBJ2-3; 8 nucleotides line up with TRBD2. CDR1 and CDR2 (germline): SGDLS, YYNGEE. The junction had 9 bases not matched to a gene; V was cut back by 4 bases and J by 2 bases. CDR3 length: 16 amino acids. The CDR3 here is CASSTRTSRNTDTQYF. The CDR3 DNA follows: TGTGCCAGCAGCACAAGGACTAGCCGAAACACAGATACGCAGTATTTT.

This clonotype was detected many times. This chain joins TRBV5-5 and TRBJ2-5; D gene ambiguous. Per the germline V gene, CDR1 is SGHKS and CDR2 is YYEKEE (reference sequence). The CDR3 is made up of 14 amino acids. Trimming pared 0 bases from V and 0 bases from J, leaving 6 bases between. The CDR3 nucleotides are TGTGCCAGCAGCTTGGACTGGTACCAAGAGACCCAGTACTTC. Translating gives CASSLDWYQETQYF.

This clonotype was observed a few times. The rearrangement uses TRBV5-1 and TRBJ2-5, with D perhaps matching TRBD1 (5 bases). This CDR3 is built from 13 residues. Germline lookup yields CDR1 SGHRS and CDR2 YFSETQ. V lost 2 bases and J lost 5, with 10 bases in between. CDR3 in DNA: TGCGCCAGCAGCTTCCAGGGTCGGGAGACCCAGTACTTC. Protein: CASSFQGRETQYF.

This clonotype was recorded many times. In nucleotides, the CDR3 is TGCGCCAGCAGCTCCCTACAGGGGTCGAACACTGAAGCTTTCTTT. The encoded protein is CASSSLQGSNTEAFF. The V gene is TRBV5-1, the J gene TRBJ1-1, with 7 bases that match TRBD1. This CDR3 spans 15 amino acids. J lost 1 base, V lost 3 bases, and 6 bases had no gene match. The germline V gene encodes CDR1 SGHRS and CDR2 YFSETQ.

A few counts support this clonotype. V and J are TRBV21-1 and TRBJ2-3. TRBV21-1 is a recognized pseudogene. The CDR3 totals 13 residues. DNA of the CDR3: TGTGCCAGCAGACCTAGGTCGGAAGATACGCAGTATTTT. Its translation is CASRPRSEDTQYF.

The table lists this clonotype with many counts. V gene TRBV7-2 combines with J gene TRBJ2-4, with 8 bases that match TRBD1. The CDR3 runs 15 residues. CDR1 is SGHTA, CDR2 FQGNSA, per germline. The V and J ends lost 5 bases and 2 bases, in that order; junction bases with no gene match: 5. CDR3 sequence (DNA): TGTGCCAGCAGCCCGGACAGGGCAACCAAAAACATTCAGTACTTC. It translates to CASSPDRATKNIQYF.

In its sample, this clonotype was seen a few times. V gene TRBV29-1 combines with J gene TRBJ2-1; perhaps TRBD2 as D (5 bases). The V end lost 7 bases, the J end lost 0 bases, and 10 bases lay between the germline ends. CDR1 is SQVTM, CDR2 ANQGSEA, per germline. The CDR3 has 13 amino acids. The CDR3 DNA reads TGCAGCGGCGCGGACTTCTCCTACAATGAGCAGTTCTTC. It is translated as CSGADFSYNEQFF.

In this sample, this clonotype turned up many times. The rearrangement uses TRBV28 and TRBJ2-3; D may match TRBD1 or TRBD2 (5 bases each). Germline V gives CDR1 MDHEN, CDR2 SYDVKM. The V end lost 5 bases, the J end lost 6 bases, and 18 bases lay between the germline ends. The CDR3 covers 15 residues. The CDR3 is CASSPPGTPRDTQYF. CDR3 nucleotides: TGTGCCAGCAGTCCCCCCGGGACCCCTAGGGATACGCAGTATTTT.

This clonotype occurred many times. The chain recombines TRBV13 with TRBJ1-2; TRBD1 matches 10 bases. The germline CDR1 and CDR2 sequences are PRHDT and FYEKMQ (reference sequence). V lost 3 bases and J lost 3; bases outside the gene matches: 1. The CDR3 runs to 14 residues. CDR3: CASSLGTGDYGYTF. The CDR3 coding sequence is TGTGCCAGCAGCTTGGGGACAGGGGACTATGGCTACACCTTC.

This clonotype appeared many times. The genes are TRBV2 and TRBJ2-7; D is possibly TRBD2 (5 bases). The V end was cut by 5 bases, the J end by 6 bases, with 14 bases between. CDR1 and CDR2 (germline): SNHLY, FYNNEI. This CDR3 is 13 amino acids long. CDR3 sequence: CASSTSGDGEQYF. CDR3 sequence (DNA): TGTGCCAGCAGTACCTCCGGGGATGGCGAGCAGTACTTC.